This T cell receptor (beta chain) was sequenced in a study of early T cells in non-severe SARS-CoV-2 infection. Study outcomes and limitations: Anti-spike CD8 specificities were favored by VDJdb matching, whose results missed private and CD4 specificities.

CDR3 size: 14 residues. The germline V gene encodes CDR1 SGHTS and CDR2 YDEGEE. V lost 0 bases and J 1 base, leaving 7 bases between the germline ends. This clonotype was found many times. Its antigen remains unknown. Researchers attached unique molecular identifiers to individual cDNA molecules. TCRdb re-called the 5' RACE reads with MiXCR, one entry per CDR3 protein. This sample has 100,000 to 120,000 distinct CDR3 sequences, with roughly 12% found just once. The sequence was obtained from an adult who was a healthcare worker with PCR-confirmed SARS-CoV-2 infection or an uninfected control (not recorded which). Sequencing was performed on whole blood. V gene TRBV5-8 combines with J gene TRBJ1-1; D remains unclear. CDR3 in amino acids: CASSLVGANTEAFF. The CDR3 DNA reads as TGTGCCAGCAGCTTGGTAGGAGCGAACACTGAAGCTTTCTTT.